This T cell receptor (beta chain) was recovered during a study of identical twins (dated by TCRdb to 2016 to 2017). Turning to the overall study: The study deep-sequenced TCR alpha and beta repertoires from monozygotic twins, unrelated adults of various ages and cord blood to test whether fetal clonotypes persist. Replicate twin experiments were performed at different times using different library preparation protocols to rule out contamination.

The junction shows trimming of 7 bases on V and 4 bases on J, plus 8 bases between the germline ends. Per the germline V gene, MNHEY is the CDR1 and SVGEGT is the CDR2. From its cysteine to its phenylalanine, the CDR3 spans 12 amino acids. The kept DNA is CDR3 alone, 36 bases in frame from the first base. At least ten counts were recorded for this clonotype. Its antigen has not been determined. Per-base qualities were not stored, and no clone one base away is much larger. All donors were healthy Caucasians. Preparation of the library involved 5' RACE. Sequencing was carried out with an Illumina HiSeq 2000. Template switching introduced a universal primer binding site; the final cDNA contained a unique molecular identifier, enabling accurate counting of TCR cDNA molecules. Specific primers in the conserved constant-segment region were used to synthesize first-strand cDNA for TCR alpha and beta chains. Each cDNA library was double barcoded, with a SMART-Mk sample barcode plus Illumina barcodes, to control for contamination. TruSeq adapter sequences and Illumina sample barcodes were added in two successive PCR steps. TCR alpha and beta cDNA libraries were sequenced on the Illumina HiSeq platform with custom primers. Per the original workflow: Raw reads were processed with MiGEC to extract unique molecular identifiers, and MiXCR was used to determine CDR3 positions. For each individual, recombination models were inferred using an EM algorithm with the repgenHMM and IGoR tools. The analysis of shared clonotypes was done with the tcR package in R, with sharing normalized by the product of cloneset sizes. To study raw recombination free of thymic and clonal selection effects, out-of-frame nonproductive sequences were analyzed. TCRdb redid the processing of the public reads, applying fastp at Q25 and MiXCR, and retained in-frame beta chains. Rows merge per CDR3 protein into single entries with the most common DNA and genes. TCRdb, not the original authors, processed these V and J calls. A total of about 1.7 million distinct CDR3 sequences appear in this sample, about 31% of them only once. The ten largest account for around 0.25% of the sample.

Overall study outcomes, separate from this receptor: Zero-insertion analyses could be partly confounded by invariant T cells such as MAIT and iNKT, although diverse VJ usage argued against such confounding for most clonotypes. Compared with coincidental sharing between unrelated individuals, an excess of low generation-probability sequences was observed among out-of-frame TCR alpha sequences shared between twins. Fewer insertions were carried by abundant cord blood beta clonotypes, a similar but weaker trend appeared in young adult naive repertoires, and no such trend appeared in memory repertoires. Conclusions relied on cross-sectional statistical analysis, since the same donors could not be followed over many years. Excess twin sharing in beta out-of-frame sequences was weaker because fewer shared sequences lowered the signal-to-noise ratio. Out-of-frame TCR alpha sharing in monozygotic twins was systematically underestimated by recombination models, whereas sharing between unrelated individuals was in agreement with the recombination models.

The rearranged chain carries TRBV6-2 or TRBV6-3 and TRBJ1-5, with an unclear D gene assignment. The TCR comes from a newborn girl in good health. The sequencing input was cord blood. The CDR3 region has the sequence CASNLGNQPQHF. The bases read TGTGCCAGCAATCTGGGGAATCAGCCCCAGCATTTT.